This note documents a single T cell receptor beta chain sequence. It lacks a known antigen. The DNA ends 3 residues before the CDR3 does, and the rest of the CDR3 is filled in from the germline J gene. The record originates from a study of T cells in women clearing cervical HPV infection (dated by TCRdb to 2017 to 2018). Broadly, across the study: The cases were 20 to 25 women with histologically confirmed HPV16-related CIN3 or worse, and 2 of these cases were invasive cancers. Among cases, blood sampling occurred a median of 149 days after lesion detection, with an interquartile range of about 80 to 230 days. The parent cohort enrolled 8,500 to 11,000 women aged 18 or older in Guanacaste, Costa Rica, during about 1992 to 1995 and followed them for over six years. Controls were 25 or so women whose single incident HPV16 infection cleared within 12 months without precancer or cancer developing. Since HLA typing was available for only a few women, HLA type could not be ruled out as a confounder. An exploratory proof-of-principle case-control study, nested within the Guanacaste HPV Natural History Study in Costa Rica, was conducted to compare TCR repertoires across cervical HPV16 outcomes. Five blinded duplicates per group were added as quality controls, so that 60 or so samples were obtained: some 50 participants and about 10 replicates. Case blood was taken at the visit when the lesion was first identified, whereas control blood was taken when infection was no longer detected. Cases and controls were matched on year of sample collection and on age within five years. Cases had a median age of almost 35 years and controls had a median age of around 40, with no significant differences in baseline characteristics. What the study reported, not specific to this receptor: Because the number of T cells in each sample was unknown, differences in richness could reflect differing T-cell content rather than repertoire biology. Significantly higher TCR repertoire richness was observed in CIN3+ cases than in controls across sequencing depths, whereas no difference in evenness was found. The cross-sectional design could not show whether associations preceded infection or resulted from it; effector/memory subsets and HPV-specific T cells were not isolated. Cases were distinguished from controls with an estimated AUC of approximately 0.83 by random forest classifiers combining richness and V gene abundances. TRBV6-7 relative abundance was lower in cases than in controls (approximately 0.11% versus 0.16%; Bonferroni P = 0.0008).

Every participant had a single incident cervical HPV16 infection, and prevalent HPV16 infections were excluded. Cervical HPV DNA was detected with MY09/MY11 PCR, and genotyping was done by dot-blot hybridization. Roughly 15 mL of heparinized blood was centrifuged, after which the buffy coat was aliquoted, frozen at -30 degrees C, and then stored at -80 degrees C. QIAGEN kits were used to extract genomic DNA from buffy coat specimens. TCR beta CDR3 regions were amplified by multiplex PCR from an average of roughly 1.3 ug genomic DNA per sample using the immunoSEQ assay. Primer bias was corrected in the assay by using a complete synthetic TCR repertoire to establish an amplification baseline. The amplicons were sequenced on the Illumina platform. The source study handled its data this way. Sequences were error-corrected by clustering with frequency ratios and a modified nearest-neighbor algorithm and were then analyzed in the immunoSEQ Analyzer with IMGT gene definitions. TCR richness and evenness were averaged over 20 rarefaction repeats at each rarefaction depth, excluding samples with fewer sequences than the depth. V, D and J gene relative abundances were compared between groups with Wilcoxon rank sum tests, applying FDR correction. An intraclass correlation of roughly 96% for TCR richness and an average of about 77% across 65 or so gene segments were obtained from the blinded duplicates. Drawn from immuneACCESS, this table holds only the in-frame rearrangements with V and J called that TCRdb kept. Clones are partly lost; checked studies trace under half to an unresolved V gene and leave the rest unexplained. D and trimming were read from the DNA, whereas the V and J calls and clone size are those reported in that table. The table for this sample lists about 28,000 clones. The ten biggest clones cover roughly 16% of the sample.

The CDR1 and CDR2 encoded by the germline V gene (reference sequence) are SEHNR and FQNEAQ. From the cysteine up to the phenylalanine, the CDR3 has a length of 14 residues. Of the CDR3's DNA, 33 bases were read; they are in frame from base 1. Trimming takes 5 bases off V and 1 base off J; junction bases not matched to a gene: 2. The sample was blood buffy coat. The sequence derives from a woman aged 18 to 75 with a cervical HPV16 infection that either progressed to CIN3+ or cleared (not recorded which). The chain was built from TRBV7-9 and TRBJ1-1; the central 9 bases match TRBD1. The CDR3 is CASSGDRANTEAFF. The CDR3 bases that were read are TGTGCCAGCAGCGGGGACAGGGCGAACACTGAA. Extended through the reference TRBV7-9 and TRBJ1-1 proteins, this CDR3 yields the full variable domain: DTGVSQNPRHKITKRGQNVTFRCDPISEHNRLYWYRQTLGQGPEFLTYFQNEAQLEKSRLLSDRFSAERPKGSFSTLEIQRTEQGDSAMYLCASSGDRANTEAFFGQGTRLTVV.